This entry features one T cell receptor beta chain sequence. Its specificity is unknown. The sample comes from a study of siplizumab effects on memory and regulatory T cells. Regarding the study as a whole: A significant reduction in alloreactive sequences traceable to unstimulated CD4+ memory cells was produced by siplizumab. Naive T cells appeared more diverse than memory cells and seemed to be major alloresponse contributors. No functional test confirmed suppression by proliferating siplizumab-culture Tregs.

This CDR3 has 16 amino acids. Germline CDR1 reads SEHNR; CDR2 reads FQNEAQ (reference sequence). Deletions cut 5 bases from V and 5 bases from J, with 18 bases between. Sequencing was performed with immunoSEQ multiplex PCR; in TCRdb, only in-frame clones are kept and a portion is missing. The sample has under 3,000 clones, about 61% seen once. V is TRBV7-9 and J is TRBJ2-2; the D gene is possibly TRBD1 (6 bases). Sequencing was carried out using TEMRA CD8+ T cells sorted from blood. Subset noted: unstimulated CD8+ CD45RA+ effector memory T cells. The receptor comes from a human donor in good health. The CDR3 spells CASSQDKDRRTGELFF. Written as DNA, the CDR3 is TGTGCCAGCAGCCAAGATAAGGACAGAAGAACCGGGGAGCTGTTTTTT.